This T cell receptor (beta chain) is from a study of blood T cell repertoires in COVID-19. Study context: Donors in the United States, Italy and Spain gave samples during acute or convalescent COVID-19. PBMCs, B-cell-depleted T cells, or T cells were the source of the cDNA or gDNA that made up the material.

Trimming removed 3 bases from V and 10 bases from J, with 7 bases in between. In germline, CDR1 is GTSNPN, CDR2 SVGIG (reference sequence). The CDR3 extends over 10 amino acids. As processed by the authors: Reference gene primer amplification in the assay estimated nucleated cell counts. Data came from immunoSEQ multiplex PCR; TCRdb stores just in-frame clones and leaves some out. V and J calls and clone size follow that table, whereas D and trimming were derived from the DNA. The sample lists more than 250,000 clones, roughly 90% seen once, with 15% to 20% in the top ten. Participants were aged about 18 to 89 years from 24 US areas.

The receptor's source is a woman in her 30s who had recovered from COVID-19. Sequences were obtained from PBMCs or T cells enriched from blood (not recorded which). This sequence joins TRBV30 and TRBJ2-1; tentative D call: TRBD1 (5 bases). The CDR3 spells CAWSRVEQFF. The CDR3 DNA reads as TGTGCCTGGAGCAGGGTCGAGCAGTTCTTC.